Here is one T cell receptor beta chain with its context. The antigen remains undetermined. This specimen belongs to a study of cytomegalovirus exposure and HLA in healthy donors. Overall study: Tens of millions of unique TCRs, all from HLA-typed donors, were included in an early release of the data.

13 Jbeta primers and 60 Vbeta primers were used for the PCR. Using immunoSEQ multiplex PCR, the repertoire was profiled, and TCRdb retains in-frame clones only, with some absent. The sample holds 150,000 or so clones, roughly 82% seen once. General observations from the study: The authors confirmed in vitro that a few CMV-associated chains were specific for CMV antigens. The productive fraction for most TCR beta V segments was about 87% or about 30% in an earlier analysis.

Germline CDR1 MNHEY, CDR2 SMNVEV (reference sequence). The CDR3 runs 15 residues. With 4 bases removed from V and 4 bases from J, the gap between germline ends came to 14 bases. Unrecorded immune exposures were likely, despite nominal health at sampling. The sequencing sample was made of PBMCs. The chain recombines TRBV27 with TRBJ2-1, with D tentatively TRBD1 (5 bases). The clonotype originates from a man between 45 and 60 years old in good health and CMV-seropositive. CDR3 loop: CASSWGSHPYNEQFF. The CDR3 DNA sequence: TGTGCCAGCAGTTGGGGCAGTCACCCGTACAATGAGCAGTTCTTC.